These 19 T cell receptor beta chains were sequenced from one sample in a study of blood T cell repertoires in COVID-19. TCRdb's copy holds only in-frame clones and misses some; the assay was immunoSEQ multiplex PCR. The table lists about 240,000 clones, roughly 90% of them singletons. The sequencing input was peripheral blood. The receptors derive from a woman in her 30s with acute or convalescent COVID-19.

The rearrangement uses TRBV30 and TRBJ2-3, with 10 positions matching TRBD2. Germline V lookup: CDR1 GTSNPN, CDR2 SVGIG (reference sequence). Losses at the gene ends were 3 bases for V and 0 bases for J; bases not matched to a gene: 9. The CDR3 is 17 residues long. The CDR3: CAWSQLAGGLSTDTQYF. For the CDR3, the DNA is TGTGCCTGGAGCCAATTAGCGGGAGGCTTAAGCACAGATACGCAGTATTTT.

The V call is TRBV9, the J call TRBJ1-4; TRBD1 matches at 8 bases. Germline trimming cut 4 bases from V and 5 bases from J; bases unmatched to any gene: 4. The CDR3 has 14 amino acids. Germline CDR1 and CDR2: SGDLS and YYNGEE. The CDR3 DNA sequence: TGTGCCAGCAGCCCTCACAGGGGGAATGAAAAACTGTTTTTT. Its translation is CASSPHRGNEKLFF.

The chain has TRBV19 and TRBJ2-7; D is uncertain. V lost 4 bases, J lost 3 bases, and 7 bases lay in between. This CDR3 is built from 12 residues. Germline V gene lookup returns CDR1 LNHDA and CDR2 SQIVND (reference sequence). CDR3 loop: CASSNSFYEQYF. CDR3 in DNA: TGTGCCAGTAGTAACAGCTTCTACGAGCAGTACTTC.

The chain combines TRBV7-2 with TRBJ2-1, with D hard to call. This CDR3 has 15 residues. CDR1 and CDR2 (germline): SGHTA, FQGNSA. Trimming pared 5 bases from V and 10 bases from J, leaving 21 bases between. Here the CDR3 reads CASSPWPSPDIEQFF. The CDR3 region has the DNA TGTGCCAGCAGCCCGTGGCCCTCTCCCGACATAGAGCAGTTCTTC.

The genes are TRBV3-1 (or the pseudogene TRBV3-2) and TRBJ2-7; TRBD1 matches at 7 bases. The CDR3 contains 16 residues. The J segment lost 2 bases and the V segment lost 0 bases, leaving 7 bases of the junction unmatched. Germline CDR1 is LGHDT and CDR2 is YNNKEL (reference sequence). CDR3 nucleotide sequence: TGTGCCAGCAGCCAAGAAACAGGGGTTGTCACCTACGAGCAGTACTTC. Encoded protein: CASSQETGVVTYEQYF.

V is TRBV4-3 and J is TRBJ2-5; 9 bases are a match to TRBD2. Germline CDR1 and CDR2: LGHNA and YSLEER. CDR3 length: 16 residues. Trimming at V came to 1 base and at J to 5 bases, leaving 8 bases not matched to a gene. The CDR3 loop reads CASSQALGSGSETQYF. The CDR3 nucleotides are TGCGCCAGCAGCCAAGCCCTGGGTAGCGGGAGTGAGACCCAGTACTTC.

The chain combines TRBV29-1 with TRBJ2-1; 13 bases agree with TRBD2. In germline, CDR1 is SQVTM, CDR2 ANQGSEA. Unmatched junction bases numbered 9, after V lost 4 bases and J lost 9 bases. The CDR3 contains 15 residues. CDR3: CSVALGLAGTGEQFF. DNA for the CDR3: TGCAGCGTTGCCCTGGGACTAGCGGGAACGGGTGAGCAGTTCTTC.

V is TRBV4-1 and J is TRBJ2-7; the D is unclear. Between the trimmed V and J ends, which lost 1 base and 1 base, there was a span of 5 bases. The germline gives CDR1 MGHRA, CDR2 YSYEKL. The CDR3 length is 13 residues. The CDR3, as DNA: TGCGCCAGCAGCCAAGGGCTTTCCTACGAGCAGTACTTC. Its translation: CASSQGLSYEQYF.

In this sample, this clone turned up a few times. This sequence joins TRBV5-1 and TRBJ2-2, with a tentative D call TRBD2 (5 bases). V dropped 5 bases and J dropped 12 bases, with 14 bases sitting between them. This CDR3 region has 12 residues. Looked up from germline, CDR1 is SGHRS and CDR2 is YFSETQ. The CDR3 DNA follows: TGCGCCAGCAGTACCGACTACTACCAGCTGTTTTTT. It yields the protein CASSTDYYQLFF.

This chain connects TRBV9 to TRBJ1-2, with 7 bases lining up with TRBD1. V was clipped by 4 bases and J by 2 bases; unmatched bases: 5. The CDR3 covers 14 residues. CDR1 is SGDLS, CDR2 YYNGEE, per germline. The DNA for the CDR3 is TGTGCCAGCAGCCTAGGACAGGCGAACTATGGCTACACCTTC. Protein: CASSLGQANYGYTF.

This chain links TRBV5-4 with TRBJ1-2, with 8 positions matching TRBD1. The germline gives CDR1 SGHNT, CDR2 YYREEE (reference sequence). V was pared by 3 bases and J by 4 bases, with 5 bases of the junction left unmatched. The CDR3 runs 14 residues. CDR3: CASSSRGLSYGYTF. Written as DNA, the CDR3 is TGTGCCAGCAGCTCCAGGGGGCTTAGCTATGGCTACACCTTC.

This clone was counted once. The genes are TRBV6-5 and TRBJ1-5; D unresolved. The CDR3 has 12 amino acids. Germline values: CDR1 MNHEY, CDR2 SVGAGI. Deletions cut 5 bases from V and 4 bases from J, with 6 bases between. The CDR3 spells CASSLPNQPQHF. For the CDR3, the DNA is TGTGCCAGCAGTCTACCTAATCAGCCCCAGCATTTT.

CDR3: CASSLLTSGRDNEQFF. For the CDR3, the DNA is TGTGCCAGCAGTTTACTTACTAGCGGGAGAGACAATGAGCAGTTCTTC. This chain joins TRBV28 and TRBJ2-1; 11 bases agree with TRBD2. The germline V gene encodes CDR1 MDHEN and CDR2 SYDVKM. The length of the CDR3 is 16 residues. V trimming: 2 bases; J trimming: 5 bases; junction bases outside the gene matches: 5.

CDR3 amino acids: CASSLARQGWNEKLFF. CDR3 nucleotides: TGCGCCAGCAGCTTGGCGAGACAGGGGTGGAATGAAAAACTGTTTTTT. This chain joins TRBV5-1 and TRBJ1-4; 8 positions match TRBD1. CDR3 length: 16 amino acids. Germline V gene sequence: CDR1 SGHRS, CDR2 YFSETQ. With V trimmed by 0 bases and J by 5 bases, 6 bases remained unmatched.

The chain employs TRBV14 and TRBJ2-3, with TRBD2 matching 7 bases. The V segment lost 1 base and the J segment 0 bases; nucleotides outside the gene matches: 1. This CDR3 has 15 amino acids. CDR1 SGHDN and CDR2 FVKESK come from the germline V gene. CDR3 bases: TGTGCCAGCAGCCAAGGTAGCGGGAGCACAGATACGCAGTATTTT. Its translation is CASSQGSGSTDTQYF.

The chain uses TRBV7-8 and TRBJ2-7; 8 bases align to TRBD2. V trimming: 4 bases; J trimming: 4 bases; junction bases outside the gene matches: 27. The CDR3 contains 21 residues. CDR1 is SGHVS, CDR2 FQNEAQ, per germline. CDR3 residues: CASSYPGGRTSERTPRYEQYF. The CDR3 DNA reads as TGTGCCAGCAGCTACCCAGGCGGGAGGACATCCGAACGAACTCCGAGATACGAGCAGTACTTC.

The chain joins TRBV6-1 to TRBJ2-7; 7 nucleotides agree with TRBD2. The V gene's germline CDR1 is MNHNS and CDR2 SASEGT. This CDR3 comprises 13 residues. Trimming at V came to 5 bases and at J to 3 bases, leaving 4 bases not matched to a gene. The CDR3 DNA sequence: TGTGCCAGCAGTTTTGGCGGGAGCTACGAGCAGTACTTC. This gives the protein CASSFGGSYEQYF.

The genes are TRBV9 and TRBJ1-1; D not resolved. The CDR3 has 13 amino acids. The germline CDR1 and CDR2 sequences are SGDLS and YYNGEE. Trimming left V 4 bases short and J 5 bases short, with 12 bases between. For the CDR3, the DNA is TGTGCCAGCAGCCCCCCTGCGTTAACTGAAGCTTTCTTT. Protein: CASSPPALTEAFF.

The CDR3 spells CASSAFQGGGTEAFF. CDR3 nucleotide sequence: TGTGCCAGCAGCGCGTTCCAGGGCGGAGGGACTGAAGCTTTCTTT. This chain joins TRBV9 and TRBJ1-1, with D maybe TRBD1 (5 bases). This CDR3 has 15 residues. CDR1 and CDR2 from the germline V gene are SGDLS and YYNGEE. V lost 3 bases to trimming and J lost 5 bases, with 17 bases between them.